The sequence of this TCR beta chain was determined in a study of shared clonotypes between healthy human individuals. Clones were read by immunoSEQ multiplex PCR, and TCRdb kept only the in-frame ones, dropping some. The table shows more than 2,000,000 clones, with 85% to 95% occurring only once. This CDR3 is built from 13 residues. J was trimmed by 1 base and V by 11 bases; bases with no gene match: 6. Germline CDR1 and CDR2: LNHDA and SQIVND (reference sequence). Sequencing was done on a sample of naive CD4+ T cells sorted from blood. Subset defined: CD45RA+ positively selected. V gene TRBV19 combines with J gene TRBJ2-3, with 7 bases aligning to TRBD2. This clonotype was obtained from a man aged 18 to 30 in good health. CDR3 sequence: CAPGSGGTDTQYF. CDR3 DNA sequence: TGTGCCCCAGGCAGCGGGGGCACAGATACGCAGTATTTT. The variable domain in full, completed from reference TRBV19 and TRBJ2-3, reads DGGITQSPKYLFRKEGQNVTLSCEQNLNHDAMYWYRQDPGQGLRLIYYSQIVNDFQKGDIAEGYSVSREKKESFPLTVTSAQKNPTAFYLCAPGSGGTDTQYFGPGTRLTVL.